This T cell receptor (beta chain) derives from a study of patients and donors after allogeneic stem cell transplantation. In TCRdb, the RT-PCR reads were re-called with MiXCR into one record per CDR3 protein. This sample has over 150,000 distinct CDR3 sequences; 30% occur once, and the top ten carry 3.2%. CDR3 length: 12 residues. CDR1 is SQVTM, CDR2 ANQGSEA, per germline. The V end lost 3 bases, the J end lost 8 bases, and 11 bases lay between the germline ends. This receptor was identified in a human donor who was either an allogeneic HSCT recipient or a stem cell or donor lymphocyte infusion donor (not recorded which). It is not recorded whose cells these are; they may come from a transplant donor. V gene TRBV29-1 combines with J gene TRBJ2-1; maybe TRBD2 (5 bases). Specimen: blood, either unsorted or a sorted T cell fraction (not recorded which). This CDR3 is CSVDTSNYEQFF. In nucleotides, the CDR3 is TGCAGCGTTGATACTAGTAACTATGAGCAGTTCTTC.